The rows below give T cell receptor beta chains drawn from one sample of a study of CD8 T cells in Susac syndrome. TCRdb fed the immunoSEQ multiplex PCR reads into MiXCR, producing one record per CDR3 protein. The sample yields around 200,000 distinct CDR3 sequences, approximately 95% seen once. Sequencing was carried out using CD4+ T cells from PBMCs. Receptors originate from a human donor with multiple sclerosis. The CDR3 runs from the conserved cysteine through the conserved F or W. D genes are given only for firm matches. Rows may omit the clone size; those that give it use once, few, many or a size class.

clone size	D gene	J gene	V gene	CDR3 protein	CDR3 DNA
-	TRBD1	TRBJ2-3	TRBV30	CAWSVRRDRETDTQYF	TGTGCCTGGAGTGTACGAAGGGACAGGGAAACAGATACGCAGTATTTT
-	-	TRBJ1-1	TRBV25-1	CATRRGSLNTEAFF	TGTGCCACCCGTCGGGGCAGCTTGAACACTGAAGCTTTCTTT
-	-	TRBJ1-1	TRBV30	CAWRIGANTEAFF	TGTGCCTGGAGGATAGGGGCGAACACTGAAGCTTTCTTT
-	-	TRBJ2-5	TRBV12-3/TRBV12-4	CASIFGGGETQYF	TGTGCCAGCATCTTCGGTGGGGGGGAGACCCAGTACTTC
-	-	TRBJ1-6	TRBV18	CASSPRGAQLNSPLHF	TGTGCCAGCTCCCCCCGGGGGGCCCAACTAAATTCACCCCTCCACTTT
-	TRBD1	TRBJ2-1	TRBV20-1	CSGGAQGTYNEQFF	TGCAGTGGGGGCGCACAGGGGACATACAATGAGCAGTTCTTC
-	-	TRBJ1-1	TRBV3-1	CASSQDGLRNTEAFF	TGTGCCAGCAGCCAGGACGGACTGAGGAACACTGAAGCTTTCTTT
-	-	TRBJ1-2	TRBV24-1	CATSAPTHREGAYGYTF	TGTGCCACCAGTGCCCCGACCCACCGAGAAGGAGCCTATGGCTACACCTTC
-	-	TRBJ2-3	TRBV30	CAWRPLGRFTDTQYF	TGTGCCTGGAGACCCCTTGGGCGGTTCACAGATACGCAGTATTTT
-	-	TRBJ1-2	TRBV29-1	CSVAGSVTDGYTF	TGCAGCGTAGCCGGGTCCGTCACCGATGGCTACACCTTC
once	TRBD2	TRBJ2-1	TRBV20-1	CSAVYPGGDEQFF	TGCAGTGCAGTCTATCCCGGGGGGGATGAGCAGTTCTTC
-	-	TRBJ1-2	TRBV12-3/TRBV12-4	CASRLEGRANYGYTF	TGTGCCAGCAGGCTAGAGGGTAGAGCTAACTATGGCTACACCTTC
-	TRBD1	TRBJ2-7	TRBV29-1	CSVGDSQDEQYF	TGCAGCGTCGGGGACAGTCAAGACGAGCAGTACTTC
-	-	TRBJ1-1	TRBV3-1	CASSRRRENTEAFF	TGTGCCAGCAGCCGAAGAAGGGAGAACACTGAAGCTTTCTTT
once	-	TRBJ2-1	TRBV11-2	CASSLDRGSSYNEQFF	TGTGCCAGCAGCTTAGATCGAGGGAGCTCCTACAATGAGCAGTTCTTC
-	-	TRBJ1-3	TRBV12-3/TRBV12-4	CAAGQSSGNTIYF	TGTGCCGCTGGGCAGTCCTCTGGAAACACCATATATTTT
-	TRBD1	TRBJ1-5	TRBV29-1	CSVETGGNQPQHF	TGCAGCGTTGAAACAGGGGGCAATCAGCCCCAGCATTTT
once	TRBD1	TRBJ2-5	TRBV5-4	CASSQDRGQETQYF	TGTGCCAGCAGCCAGGACAGGGGGCAAGAGACCCAGTACTTC
-	TRBD2	TRBJ2-2	TRBV20-1	CSAGGRGLYTGELFF	TGCAGTGCCGGTGGGAGGGGCCTGTACACCGGGGAGCTGTTTTTT
once	TRBD1	TRBJ2-1	TRBV20-1	CSARTTTGTKQFF	TGCAGTGCTAGAACCACGACAGGGACCAAGCAGTTCTTC
-	-	TRBJ2-3	TRBV20-1	CSASNTDTQYF	TGCAGCGCCTCAAACACAGATACGCAGTATTTT
-	-	TRBJ1-2	TRBV19	CATSGGRRREGYTF	TGTGCCACCAGCGGAGGCAGGCGGAGGGAAGGCTACACCTTC
-	-	TRBJ2-1	TRBV30	CAWSVRGYNSEQFF	TGTGCCTGGAGTGTACGGGGATACAACAGTGAGCAGTTCTTC
-	-	TRBJ2-4	TRBV4-2	CASSQDMTENIQYF	TGTGCCAGCAGCCAAGATATGACGGAAAACATTCAGTACTTC
few	-	TRBJ2-5	TRBV7-2	CASSPVGPGAETQYF	TGTGCCAGCAGCCCTGTGGGGCCGGGGGCAGAGACCCAGTACTTC
-	TRBD1	TRBJ1-5	TRBV27	CASSLGTGDQPQHF	TGTGCCAGCAGTTTAGGGACAGGGGATCAGCCCCAGCATTTT
-	TRBD1	TRBJ2-5	TRBV7-9	CASTLLEDRETQYF	TGTGCCAGCACCTTACTCGAGGACAGGGAGACCCAGTACTTC
-	-	TRBJ1-2	TRBV3-1	CASSLQAGEDYGYTF	TGTGCCAGCAGCCTACAGGCGGGAGAAGACTATGGCTACACCTTC
-	-	TRBJ1-1	TRBV20-1	CSARVVSDTEAFF	TGCAGTGCTAGGGTCGTTTCAGACACTGAAGCTTTCTTT
-	-	TRBJ2-1	TRBV29-1	CSVTDGTPNEQFF	TGCAGCGTGACCGACGGGACTCCTAATGAGCAGTTCTTC
-	TRBD1	TRBJ2-6	TRBV12-3/TRBV12-4	CATRPGTGANVLTF	TGTGCCACCCGTCCCGGGACAGGAGCCAACGTCCTGACTTTC
-	TRBD1	TRBJ2-7	TRBV5-1	CASSPRTGDLHEQYF	TGCGCCAGCAGCCCACGGACAGGGGATTTGCACGAGCAGTACTTC
-	TRBD2	TRBJ2-3	TRBV29-1	CSVIAGIRTDTQYF	TGCAGCGTCATAGCGGGGATACGCACAGATACGCAGTATTTT
-	-	TRBJ1-2	TRBV29-1	CSVVLSDYGYTF	TGCAGCGTTGTTCTGTCAGACTATGGCTACACCTTC
-	TRBD1	TRBJ1-1	TRBV29-1	CSVGYSGTGGTEAFF	TGCAGCGTTGGTTATTCCGGGACAGGGGGCACTGAAGCTTTCTTT
-	-	TRBJ1-5	TRBV18	CASSPGGLHQPQHF	TGTGCCAGCTCACCGGGAGGGTTGCATCAGCCCCAGCATTTT
-	-	TRBJ2-1	TRBV3-1	CASTTRNPGASSYNEQFF	TGTGCCAGCACCACAAGGAATCCGGGGGCAAGTTCCTACAATGAGCAGTTCTTC
-	TRBD2	TRBJ2-3	TRBV5-1	CASSEERGAFTDTQYF	TGCGCCAGCAGCGAGGAGCGGGGGGCCTTCACAGATACGCAGTATTTT
-	TRBD2	TRBJ2-5	TRBV14	CASSLLATETQYF	TGTGCCAGCAGCCTACTAGCGACCGAGACCCAGTACTTC
-	-	TRBJ1-6	TRBV2	CASSEGDRLHF	TGTGCCAGCAGTGAAGGCGATCGGCTCCACTTT
once	-	TRBJ1-5	TRBV4-1	CASSQDDVGPQHF	TGCGCCAGCAGCCAAGATGACGTGGGGCCCCAGCATTTT
once	-	TRBJ2-7	TRBV9	CASSVGGPLYEQYF	TGTGCCAGCAGCGTAGGGGGACCGCTCTACGAGCAGTACTTC
-	-	TRBJ1-1	TRBV2	CASSVREDTEAFF	TGTGCCAGCAGTGTGAGGGAGGACACTGAAGCTTTCTTT
-	-	TRBJ1-1	TRBV25-1	CASSDSPLNTEAFF	TGTGCCAGCAGTGACTCCCCTTTGAACACTGAAGCTTTCTTT